Listed here are 26 T cell receptor beta chains from one sample, sequenced in a study of blood T cell repertoires in COVID-19. Assay: immunoSEQ multiplex PCR; the TCRdb copy retains only in-frame clones and omits some. The sample lists 230,000 or so clones, roughly four fifths occurring once. Sequencing was performed on PBMCs or T cells enriched from blood (not recorded which). The receptors stem from a man aged 50-59 years who had recovered from COVID-19.

The V call is TRBV11-3, the J call TRBJ2-5, with TRBD2 matching 9 bases. Germline-derived CDR1 and CDR2 are SGHNT and YENEEA. J gave up 5 bases and V 2 bases, and 9 bases lay outside the gene matches. The CDR3 spans 16 residues. The CDR3 bases are TGTGCCAGCAGCTTAACCCGACTAGCGGCTGAGGAGACCCAGTACTTC. The encoded protein is CASSLTRLAAEETQYF.

The CDR3 DNA follows: TGTGCCAGCAGCCAACAGGTGAGCAATCAGCCCCAGCATTTT. Residues: CASSQQVSNQPQHF. The rearrangement joins TRBV3-1 (or the pseudogene TRBV3-2) to TRBJ1-5; D unresolved. Trimming cost V 2 bases and J 1 base, with 6 bases left between them. The CDR3 extends over 14 amino acids. Looked up from germline, CDR1 is LGHDT and CDR2 is YNNKEL (reference sequence).

The V gene is TRBV12-5, the J gene TRBJ1-5, with D hard to call. Germline lookup yields CDR1 LGHNT and CDR2 FRNRAP. V was shortened by 0 bases and J by 0 bases, with 12 bases between the two germline ends. The CDR3 totals 17 residues. CDR3 nucleotide sequence: TGTGCTAGTGGTTTGGTGCCGGGTCCCTCTAGCAATCAGCCCCAGCATTTT. It encodes CASGLVPGPSSNQPQHF.

In this sample, this clone turned up a few times. The chain links TRBV6-5 to TRBJ2-5; TRBD2 matches at 10 bases. With V trimmed by 2 bases and J by 6 bases, 9 bases remained unmatched. The CDR3 is 16 amino acids. CDR1 and CDR2 (germline): MNHEY, SVGAGI. CDR3 in DNA: TGTGCCAGCAGTTACGGGTCTAGCGGGAGTATTCAGACCCAGTACTTC. It yields the protein CASSYGSSGSIQTQYF.

The CDR3 sequence is CATSGVSTGGRWDTQYF. The CDR3 nucleotides read TGTGCCACCAGTGGCGTCTCGACCGGGGGACGGTGGGATACGCAGTATTTT. The rearrangement joins TRBV24-1 to TRBJ2-3, with D maybe TRBD2 (6 bases). The CDR3 runs 17 residues. Per germline, CDR1 KGHDR and CDR2 SFDVKD. V was clipped by 5 bases and J by 6 bases, with 23 bases between them.

The rearrangement links TRBV7-9 to TRBJ1-1; D call uncertain. Trimming shortened V by 1 base and J by 5 bases, and 8 bases separated the two germline ends. The CDR3 is made up of 13 amino acids. CDR1 is SEHNR, CDR2 FQNEAQ, per germline (reference sequence). CDR3 sequence reads: CASSLGLRTEAFF. In DNA form, the CDR3 reads TGTGCCAGCAGCTTAGGCCTGAGGACTGAAGCTTTCTTT.

The chain has TRBV11-2 and TRBJ2-2; tentative D call: TRBD1 (6 bases). Trimming stripped 1 base from V and 4 bases from J, with 10 bases between. Germline CDR1 is SGHAT and CDR2 is FQNNGV. The CDR3 length is 15 residues. The CDR3 loop reads CASSLAGQFTGELFF. CDR3 coding DNA: TGTGCCAGCAGCTTAGCTGGACAGTTCACCGGGGAGCTGTTTTTT.

This rearrangement joins TRBV19 to TRBJ1-5, with 8 bases lining up with TRBD1. V shed 3 bases and J 5 bases; nucleotides not matched to a gene: 3. This CDR3 has 14 amino acids. Germline loops: CDR1 LNHDA, CDR2 SQIVND (reference sequence). Written as DNA, the CDR3 is TGTGCCAGTAGTATCGACAGGGGAGATCAGCCCCAGCATTTT. Protein sequence: CASSIDRGDQPQHF.

The chain couples TRBV27 to TRBJ2-2; TRBD2 matches at 7 bases. Trimming took 1 base from V and 2 from J; bases not matched to a gene: 10. The V gene's germline CDR1 is MNHEY and CDR2 SMNVEV (reference sequence). This CDR3 is built from 18 residues. CDR3 sequence (DNA): TGTGCCAGCAGTTTATTCTGGGCTAGCGGAACAAACACCGGGGAGCTGTTTTTT. Encoded protein: CASSLFWASGTNTGELFF.

V and J are TRBV30 and TRBJ1-2; no clear D. CDR3 length: 12 residues. Between the trimmed V and J ends, which lost 8 bases and 4 bases, there was a span of 14 bases. Germline V lookup: CDR1 GTSNPN, CDR2 SVGIG (reference sequence). In DNA form, the CDR3 reads TGTGCCCAGGTTTTAGGAGGCTATGGCTACACCTTC. Translating gives CAQVLGGYGYTF.

CDR3 region: CASSRSGTGRFGYTF. For the CDR3, the DNA is TGTGCCAGCAGTAGATCCGGGACAGGGCGGTTTGGCTACACCTTC. This chain joins TRBV27 and TRBJ1-2, with 9 bases identical to TRBD1. The CDR3 length is 15 residues. After removal of 5 bases from V and 7 bases from J, the junction contained 11 bases not matched to a gene. Germline CDR1 and CDR2: MNHEY and SMNVEV (reference sequence).

V gene TRBV10-3 combines with J gene TRBJ2-1, with D maybe TRBD2 (6 bases). The CDR3 runs 17 residues. Per the germline V gene, CDR1 is ENHRY and CDR2 is SYGVKD. With 2 bases removed from V and 5 bases from J, the gap between germline ends came to 19 bases. The CDR3 is CAISEPTGLRGDNEQFF. In DNA, the CDR3 is TGTGCCATCAGTGAGCCAACGGGACTTCGGGGTGACAATGAGCAGTTCTTC.

The chain uses TRBV28 and TRBJ1-2, with D unresolved. V was clipped by 3 bases and J by 3 bases, with 11 bases between them. The CDR3 sequence is 14 residues long. The germline V gene has CDR1 MDHEN and CDR2 SYDVKM. CDR3 in amino acids: CASSLQVGYYGYTF. In DNA form, the CDR3 reads TGTGCCAGCAGTTTGCAGGTCGGTTACTATGGCTACACCTTC.

The CDR3 DNA sequence: TGTGCCAGCAGCGTAGGAGTTAGCGGGAGGACCCCCAGCACAGATACGCAGTATTTT. It translates to CASSVGVSGRTPSTDTQYF. The genes are TRBV9 and TRBJ2-3, with TRBD2 matching 10 bases. This CDR3 has 19 residues. CDR1 and CDR2 (germline): SGDLS, YYNGEE. Trimming took 0 bases from V and 0 from J; bases not matched to a gene: 10. Supplemented by reference TRBV9 and TRBJ2-3, the full variable domain reads DSGVTQTPKHLITATGQRVTLRCSPRSGDLSVYWYQQSLDQGLQFLIQYYNGEERAKGNILERFSAQQFPDLHSELNLSSLELGDSALYFCASSVGVSGRTPSTDTQYFGPGTRLTVL.

This clone was counted once. V gene TRBV7-3 combines with J gene TRBJ2-5; the D gene is possibly TRBD2 (5 bases). CDR3 length: 14 amino acids. Trimming stripped 1 base from V and 7 bases from J, with 13 bases between. In germline, CDR1 is SGHTA, CDR2 FQGTGA. CDR3 coding DNA: TGTGCCAGCAGCTTAAGCCCCCGCGGAGGGACCCAGTACTTC. Encoded protein: CASSLSPRGGTQYF. Variable domain in full (rest from reference TRBV7-3 and TRBJ2-5): GAGVSQTPSNKVTEKGKYVELRCDPISGHTALYWYRQSLGQGPEFLIYFQGTGAADDSGLPNDRFFAVRPEGSVSTLKIQRTERGDSAVYLCASSLSPRGGTQYFGPGTRLLVL.

V and J are TRBV3-1 (or the pseudogene TRBV3-2) and TRBJ1-4; D gene uncertain. The CDR3 is 13 amino acids. Deletions cut 4 bases from V and 10 bases from J, with 13 bases between. Germline V gene data show CDR1 as LGHDT and CDR2 as YNNKEL (reference sequence). The CDR3 DNA reads as TGTGCCAGCAGCCTGAGGGCAGTCACAAAACTGTTTTTT. This codes for CASSLRAVTKLFF.

This chain connects TRBV5-1 to TRBJ1-3; D is uncertain. Between the trimmed V and J ends, which lost 5 bases and 0 bases, there was a span of 6 bases. Germline CDR1 is SGHRS and CDR2 is YFSETQ. The CDR3 has 13 amino acids. CDR3 bases: TGCGCCAGCAGTCTGTCCTCTGGAAACACCATATATTTT. Amino acids: CASSLSSGNTIYF. The entire variable domain, with the rest obtained from reference TRBV5-1 and TRBJ1-3, is as follows: KAGVTQTPRYLIKTRGQQVTLSCSPISGHRSVSWYQQTPGQGLQFLFEYFSETQRNKGNFPGRFSGRQFSNSRSEMNVSTLELGDSALYLCASSLSSGNTIYFGEGSWLTVV.

The chain uses TRBV9 and TRBJ2-3; 8 nucleotides match TRBD2. This CDR3 contains 16 residues. Germline CDR1 SGDLS, CDR2 YYNGEE. V shed 4 bases and J 4 bases; nucleotides not matched to a gene: 11. DNA for the CDR3: TGTGCCAGCAGCCGGACAACGGGACTAGTCTCAGATACGCAGTATTTT. Encoded protein: CASSRTTGLVSDTQYF.

The V call is TRBV5-1, the J call TRBJ2-7, with D perhaps TRBD2 (5 bases). Germline V gives CDR1 SGHRS, CDR2 YFSETQ. The V end lost 0 bases, the J end lost 0 bases, and 7 bases lay between the germline ends. The length of the CDR3 is 14 residues. The CDR3 is CASSLAGSSYEQYF. The CDR3 coding sequence is TGCGCCAGCAGCTTGGCGGGAAGCTCCTACGAGCAGTACTTC.

V usage is TRBV6-1 and J usage is TRBJ2-1, with a tentative D call TRBD1 (6 bases). CDR1 is MNHNS, CDR2 SASEGT, per germline. The germline V and J ends were trimmed by 2 bases and 0 bases, with 11 bases remaining between them. The CDR3 has 16 residues. CDR3 amino acids: CASSERLGGSYNEQFF. In nucleotides, the CDR3 is TGTGCCAGCAGTGAACGGCTAGGGGGCTCCTACAATGAGCAGTTCTTC.

This rearrangement joins TRBV18 to TRBJ2-1, with D perhaps TRBD1 (5 bases). Per the germline V gene, CDR1 is KGHSH and CDR2 is LQKENI. This CDR3 has 13 residues. V was pared by 1 base and J by 5 bases, with 6 bases between. CDR3 DNA sequence: TGTGCCAGCTCACCACAACAGGACAATGAGCAGTTCTTC. Residues: CASSPQQDNEQFF.

The chain couples TRBV4-1 to TRBJ2-1; 10 bases are shared with TRBD2. Germline-derived CDR1 and CDR2 are MGHRA and YSYEKL. The CDR3 sequence is 15 residues long. The junction had 2 bases not matched to a gene; V was cut back by 0 bases and J by 6 bases. This CDR3 is CASSQEAGGGNEQFF. The DNA of the CDR3 is TGCGCCAGCAGCCAAGAAGCGGGAGGGGGCAATGAGCAGTTCTTC.

This clone showed up just once. This rearrangement joins TRBV3-1 (or the pseudogene TRBV3-2) to TRBJ2-7; no clear D gene. Germline V CDR1 and CDR2: LGHDT, YNNKEL (reference sequence). The CDR3 has 14 residues. Trimming cost V 2 bases and J 3 bases, with 11 bases left between them. CDR3 residues: CASSQYPTNYEQYF. The CDR3 nucleotides are TGTGCCAGCAGCCAATATCCTACCAACTACGAGCAGTACTTC.

The chain's CDR3 is CASSEGSYGYTF. The CDR3 DNA reads TGTGCCAGCAGTGAAGGCAGCTATGGCTACACCTTC. The chain uses TRBV25-1 and TRBJ1-2; D gene unclear. V lost 2 bases, J lost 4 bases, and 5 bases lay in between. CDR3 length: 12 residues. Germline CDR1 reads MGHDK; CDR2 reads SYGVNS.

This clone was seen only once. The rearrangement links TRBV13 to TRBJ2-2, with 7 bases identical to TRBD2. This CDR3 is 15 amino acids long. The junction had 1 base not matched to a gene; V was cut back by 0 bases and J by 3 bases. Germline V gene lookup returns CDR1 PRHDT and CDR2 FYEKMQ (reference sequence). The CDR3 DNA follows: TGTGCCAGCAGCTTAGGACTAGCGTACACCGGGGAGCTGTTTTTT. Protein sequence: CASSLGLAYTGELFF. Full variable domain (outside the CDR3, taken from reference TRBV13 and TRBJ2-2): AAGVIQSPRHLIKEKRETATLKCYPIPRHDTVYWYQQGPGQDPQFLISFYEKMQSDKGSIPDRFSAQQFSDYHSELNMSSLELGDSALYFCASSLGLAYTGELFFGEGSRLTVL.

This clone was seen only once. This chain links TRBV30 with TRBJ2-2, with D tentatively TRBD1 (6 bases). V lost 7 bases to trimming and J lost 1 base, with 13 bases between them. CDR3 length equals 14 residues. Germline CDR1 GTSNPN, CDR2 SVGIG (reference sequence). The CDR3 region is CAFRGHLNTGELFF. The CDR3 nucleotides are TGTGCCTTTCGGGGACATCTGAACACCGGGGAGCTGTTTTTT.